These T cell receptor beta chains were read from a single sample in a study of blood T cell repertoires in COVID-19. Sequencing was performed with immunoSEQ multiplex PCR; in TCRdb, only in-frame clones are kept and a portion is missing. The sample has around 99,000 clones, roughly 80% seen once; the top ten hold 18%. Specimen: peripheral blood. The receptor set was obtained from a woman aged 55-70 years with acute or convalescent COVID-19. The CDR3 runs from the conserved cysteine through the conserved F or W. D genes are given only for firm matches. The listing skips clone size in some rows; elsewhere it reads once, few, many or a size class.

TGTGCCAGTAAAAGTGGACAGGTCAACACTGAAGCTTTCTTT,CASKSGQVNTEAFF,TRBD1,TRBJ1-1,TRBV28,once
TGTGCCAGCAGCTTTCCGACAGGGGTGACTGAAGCTTTCTTT,CASSFPTGVTEAFF,TRBD1,TRBJ1-1,TRBV5-4,NA
TGTGCCAGTAGTTCTGACAGGGGGCACGGCTACACCTTC,CASSSDRGHGYTF,TRBD1,TRBJ1-2,TRBV19,NA
TGTGCGATCGCAGTCACGGGAGTGGATGAGCAGTTCTTC,CAIAVTGVDEQFF,NA,TRBJ2-1,TRBV2,NA
TGTGCCAGCAGCCCTCTCGGGAGGGATACGCAGTATTTT,CASSPLGRDTQYF,TRBD2,TRBJ2-3,TRBV3-1/TRBV3-2,once
TGTGCCAGCGCAAATATGGACAGCTCCTACAATGAGCAGTTCTTC,CASANMDSSYNEQFF,NA,TRBJ2-1,TRBV6-5,NA
TGCGCCAGCAGCGCGGGGAACACTGAAGCTTTCTTT,CASSAGNTEAFF,NA,TRBJ1-1,TRBV5-1,NA
TGTGCCAGCAGCTTGGGACTGGCATACAATGAGCAGTTCTTC,CASSLGLAYNEQFF,NA,TRBJ2-1,TRBV5-4,NA
TGTGCCATCAGGGAGGGGACAGGTTCGGTCGGCTACACCTTC,CAIREGTGSVGYTF,TRBD1,TRBJ1-2,TRBV10-3,NA
TGTGCCAGCAGCCTAACTGCGGTGGCCGGCTACGAGCAGTACTTC,CASSLTAVAGYEQYF,NA,TRBJ2-7,TRBV4-2,once
TGTGCCAGCAGCCAAAACAGGGAAAACTACAATGAGCAGTTCTTC,CASSQNRENYNEQFF,NA,TRBJ2-1,TRBV3-1/TRBV3-2,few
TGTGCCAGCAGCGTAGGTGGAGTCCCTACGCGCACAGATACGCAGTATTTT,CASSVGGVPTRTDTQYF,NA,TRBJ2-3,TRBV9,NA
TGTGCCAGCACCGCGACAGGGTTAGGTACTGAAGCTTTCTTT,CASTATGLGTEAFF,TRBD1,TRBJ1-1,TRBV27,NA
TGTGCCAGCAGTCAAGGGGCTCGTTCGGAGACCCAGTACTTC,CASSQGARSETQYF,NA,TRBJ2-5,TRBV27,NA
TGCGCCAGCAGCTACGGACTACTCTCCTACAATGAGCAGTTCTTC,CASSYGLLSYNEQFF,NA,TRBJ2-1,TRBV5-1,few
TGTGCCAGCAGTCCCGCCGGGACAGGGGCCCAGCCCCAGCATTTT,CASSPAGTGAQPQHF,TRBD1,TRBJ1-5,TRBV28,NA
TGCGCCAGCAGCTTGATCGGCAGGGTAGATTCACCCCTCCACTTT,CASSLIGRVDSPLHF,NA,TRBJ1-6,TRBV5-1,few
TGTGCCAGCAGGGGACAGGGCGTTTTCGTGGAGACTAATGAAAAACTGTTTTTT,CASRGQGVFVETNEKLFF,TRBD1,TRBJ1-4,TRBV28,NA
TGCGCCAGCAGCTTGGTGGGGCAGGGCTATGGAAACACCATATATTTT,CASSLVGQGYGNTIYF,NA,TRBJ1-3,TRBV5-1,NA
TGTGCCAGCCGGGTGGGGGCCGGGACGGAAGCTTTCTTT,CASRVGAGTEAFF,NA,TRBJ1-1,TRBV27,NA
TGTGCCAGCAGCGCCCACTCGGGACAGGTTAATGAAAAACTGTTTTTT,CASSAHSGQVNEKLFF,TRBD1,TRBJ1-4,TRBV5-5,NA
TGCAGTGCTAGTGCGGACAGGAACACTGAAGCTTTCTTT,CSASADRNTEAFF,NA,TRBJ1-1,TRBV20-1,NA